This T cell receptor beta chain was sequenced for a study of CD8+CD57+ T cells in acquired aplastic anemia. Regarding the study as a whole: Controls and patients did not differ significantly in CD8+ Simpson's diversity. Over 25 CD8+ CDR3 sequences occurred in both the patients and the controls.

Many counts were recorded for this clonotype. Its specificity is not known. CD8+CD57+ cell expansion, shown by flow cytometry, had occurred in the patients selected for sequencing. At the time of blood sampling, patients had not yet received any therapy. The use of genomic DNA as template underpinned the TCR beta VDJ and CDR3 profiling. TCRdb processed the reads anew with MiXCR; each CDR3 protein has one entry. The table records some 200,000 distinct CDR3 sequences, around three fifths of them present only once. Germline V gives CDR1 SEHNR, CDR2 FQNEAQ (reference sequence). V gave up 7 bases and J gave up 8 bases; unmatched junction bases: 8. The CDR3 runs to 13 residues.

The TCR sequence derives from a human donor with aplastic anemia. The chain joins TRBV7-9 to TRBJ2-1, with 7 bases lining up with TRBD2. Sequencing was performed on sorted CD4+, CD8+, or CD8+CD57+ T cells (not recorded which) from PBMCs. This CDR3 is CASTTTSPDEQFF. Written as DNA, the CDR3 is TGTGCCAGCACTACGACTAGCCCCGATGAGCAGTTCTTC.